A selection of T cell receptor beta chains follows, all from one sample in a study of early T cells in non-severe SARS-CoV-2 infection. Via MiXCR, TCRdb re-called the 5' RACE reads, giving one row per CDR3 protein. Among 80,000 or so distinct CDR3 sequences listed, roughly 6% were seen once. Material for sequencing was whole blood. All receptors derive from an adult who was a healthcare worker with PCR-confirmed SARS-CoV-2 infection or an uninfected control (not recorded which). Each CDR3 is given with its conserved first and last residue. The size of a clone is reported for some rows only, either as once, few or many, or as a class for expanded clones.

V,size,CDR3
TRBV11-2,many,CASSSKNSGAYNEQFF
TRBV4-2,many,CASSQGDRVNRQPQHF
TRBV18,many,CASSAEKETQYF
TRBV5-4,few,CASSSTQGVSSEAFF
TRBV28,few,CASSLLRGVESKNIQYF
TRBV7-2,few,CASSLKATGRGTDTQYF
TRBV7-9,many,CASLGGVSYNEQFF
TRBV20-1,many,CSARDLLDRGGYTF
TRBV6-5,once,CASSYGGEDTQYF
TRBV5-1,many,CASSWDPLRADTQYF
TRBV11-2,NA,CASTPTSGRAKNIQYF
TRBV12-3/TRBV12-4,few,CASSFSSGENIQYF
TRBV6-4,many,CASSDSTSGSGQLFF
TRBV21-1,few,CASSKAHHREGSNEKLFF
TRBV10-3,NA,CAISDPSRGRYQETQYF
TRBV5-1,many,CASSETGLETDTQYF
TRBV5-1,NA,CASSLAGKFTSGSTDTQYF
TRBV29-1,NA,CSTVTGYTEAFF
TRBV18,many,CASSPPQDKRPDTQYF
TRBV6-2/TRBV6-3,many,CASSNTFGRMNSYEQYF
TRBV7-8,many,CATTIHGYTF
TRBV27,few,CASSFYGQPQETQYF
TRBV5-1,NA,CASTRSGGGSSYEQYF
TRBV10-2,many,CATQGGYNEQFF